This TCR beta chain was sequenced in a study of blood T cell repertoires in COVID-19 (dated by TCRdb to about 2020). In terms of the full investigation: Samples covering the acute and convalescent phases of COVID-19 were provided by collaborators in the United States, Italy and Spain. Deeply sampled blood TCRbeta repertoires from subjects exposed to, actively infected with, or recovered from COVID-19 were included in the dataset. Samples came from the ongoing ImmuneRACE study (first 160 participants) plus 1,254 subjects from 6 global collaborators. The repertoires were released in a freely available public database meant as a resource for research on the immune response to SARS-CoV-2. Sample metadata almost always included a de-identified subject ID, COVID-19 status, age in years and sex. HLA class I and class II types, where available, came from metadata supplied by the sample provider rather than from assay-based typing. The material from the prospective study consisted of cDNA or gDNA derived from T cells, B-cell-depleted T cells, or PBMCs.

TCRbeta CDR3 regions were amplified from genomic DNA by means of the immunoSEQ Assay, a bias-controlled multiplex PCR. The source study handled its data this way. Nucleated cell counts per sample were estimated from amplification of reference gene primers within the assay. Sequence reads were collapsed and filtered to measure the absolute abundance of every unique TCRbeta CDR3 rearrangement. Productive Simpson clonality was computed per sample as the square root of Simpson's diversity index over productive rearrangements. TCRdb took this table from immuneACCESS and kept in-frame rearrangements with V and J called. Such tables lack part of the clones; where checked against another copy, unresolved V genes explain under half of the gap, and the rest is unexplained. From that table come the V and J calls and clone size; the DNA was used to work out D and trimming. For this sample the table gives 65,000 to 90,000 clones, of which about nine tenths were detected only once. The ten largest account for 3% of the sample.

To note about this clone: Its recognized antigen is unknown. Base quality data are lacking; no much larger clone is found one base away.

Whole blood was collected in K2EDTA tubes by collaborating institutions according to the institutions' own protocols. For TCRbeta analysis, collaborator samples were shipped as frozen whole blood, as isolated PBMCs, or as DNA extracted from either sample type. Overall results and qualifications from the work: How much clinical and demographic metadata was included differed by source and by participant, and the metadata was provided uncurated.

The receptor's source is a woman in her fifties or sixties with active or convalescent COVID-19. The sequenced sample was peripheral blood.

The sequenced DNA is TGCGCCAGCAGCCAGGCGGGGACTAGCACAGATACGCAGTATTTT. Translated, this gives CASSQAGTSTDTQYF. Recombination connected TRBV4-1 to TRBJ2-3; the D region possibly corresponds to TRBD2 (6 bases align). Sequences MGHRA (CDR1) and YSYEKL (CDR2) are obtained from the germline V gene. Including the terminal cysteine and phenylalanine, the CDR3 comprises 15 residues. The DNA shown is the 45-base CDR3, in frame from base 1. Between the V and J ends, shortened by 3 bases and 0 bases respectively, the junction contains 10 bases.